What follows is one TCR beta chain and its context. The source of the sample is a study of shared clonotypes between healthy human individuals. Naive-designated CD8 cells lacked CD45RO, were positively enriched for CCR7, and omitted terminally differentiated effector memory CD45RA+ cells. The table came from immunoSEQ multiplex PCR; TCRdb's copy has only in-frame clones and leaves some out. The sample holds about 2.1 million clones; about 94% are singletons and the top ten take around 1.8%. With 2 bases removed from V and 6 bases from J, the gap between germline ends came to 14 bases. The CDR3 is 14 residues long. CDR1 LNHDA and CDR2 SQIVND come from the germline V gene (reference sequence).

V is TRBV19 and J is TRBJ2-7; TRBD2 is a possible D gene (6 bases). Material: naive CD8+ T cells from PBMCs. The sequence derives from a man younger than 35 in good health. Some clones in this sample may be carry-over from other donors' samples. The CDR3 DNA reads TGTGCCAGTAGTATACTGGGGACTCAGGGCGAGCAGTACTTC. It specifies CASSILGTQGEQYF. The full variable domain, with the rest looked up from reference TRBV19 and TRBJ2-7, is DGGITQSPKYLFRKEGQNVTLSCEQNLNHDAMYWYRQDPGQGLRLIYYSQIVNDFQKGDIAEGYSVSREKKESFPLTVTSAQKNPTAFYLCASSILGTQGEQYFGPGTRLTVT.